Described below is a single T cell receptor beta chain sequence and its context. As yet, its antigen is unknown. Germline CDR1 reads MGHRA; CDR2 reads YSYEKL. The CDR3 sequence is 16 residues long. The junction had 4 bases not matched to a gene; V was cut back by 2 bases and J by 4 bases. These data come from a study of cytomegalovirus exposure and HLA in healthy donors. Findings and limits, study-wide: In a later analysis, most CMV-associated TCR beta chains appeared HLA-restricted. Prior analysis indicated that the majority of TCR beta V segments exhibited productivity approximately 87% or approximately 30% of the time. Reported findings show TCR beta sequences accurately forecast HLA-A and HLA-B alleles in most subjects.

PCR employed 60 Vbeta and 13 Jbeta primers. The assay was immunoSEQ multiplex PCR, and TCRdb's table has in-frame clones only and misses some. The data hold about 150,000 clones, with 70% to 80% observed a single time. Sequencing was carried out using PBMCs. The clonotype originates from a woman aged 40 to 50 in good health and CMV-seronegative. The chain is built from TRBV4-1 and TRBJ2-2, with 10 bases lining up with TRBD1. The CDR3 sequence: CASSQPRQGATGELFF. In DNA form, the CDR3 reads TGCGCCAGCAGCCAACCTCGACAGGGGGCCACCGGGGAGCTGTTTTTT.